Given below is one T cell receptor beta chain in context. Its specificity is not known. This record comes from a study of T cell responses to AZD1222 COVID-19 vaccine. TCRdb keeps only in-frame clones here, not all; method: immunoSEQ multiplex PCR. Of 200,000 or so clones in the sample, more than 75% were seen once. V lost 4 bases to trimming and J lost 1 base, with 15 bases between them. This CDR3 has 16 residues. Germline V gene sequence: CDR1 SGHKS, CDR2 YYEKEE (reference sequence). Findings and caveats of the study: Clonal diversity may have been underestimated in mostly white British donors.

This specimen consisted of peripheral blood, obtained on day 0 of MenACWY control vaccination. The V gene is TRBV5-5, the J gene TRBJ1-5, with D possibly TRBD1 on 5 matching bases. This TCR came from an adult in good health. CDR3 region: CASSPLWDGSNQPQHF. The CDR3 DNA sequence: TGTGCCAGCAGCCCCCTTTGGGACGGGAGCAATCAGCCCCAGCATTTT.